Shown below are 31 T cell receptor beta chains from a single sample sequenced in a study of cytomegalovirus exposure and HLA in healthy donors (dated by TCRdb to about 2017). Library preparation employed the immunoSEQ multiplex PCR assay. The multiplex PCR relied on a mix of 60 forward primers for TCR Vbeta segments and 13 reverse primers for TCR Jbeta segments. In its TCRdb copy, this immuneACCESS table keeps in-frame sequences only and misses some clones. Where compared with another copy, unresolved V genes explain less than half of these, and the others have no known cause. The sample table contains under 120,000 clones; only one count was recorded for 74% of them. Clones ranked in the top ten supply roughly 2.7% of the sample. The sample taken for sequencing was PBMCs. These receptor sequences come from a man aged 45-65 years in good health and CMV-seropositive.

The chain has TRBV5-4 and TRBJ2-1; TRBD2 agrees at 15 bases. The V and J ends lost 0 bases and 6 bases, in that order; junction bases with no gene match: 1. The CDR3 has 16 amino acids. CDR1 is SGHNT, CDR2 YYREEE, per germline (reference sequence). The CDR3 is CASSLGGLAGGNEQFF. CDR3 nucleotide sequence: TGTGCCAGCAGCTTGGGGGGACTAGCGGGGGGCAATGAGCAGTTCTTC.

The CDR3 is CASSLLAGGRGEQYF. The CDR3 DNA is TGCGCCAGCTCCCTACTAGCGGGAGGGCGGGGCGAGCAGTACTTC. The rearrangement uses TRBV5-1 and TRBJ2-7; 13 bases fit TRBD2. The germline V gene has CDR1 SGHRS and CDR2 YFSETQ. The CDR3 length is 15 residues. J gave up 6 bases and V 7 bases, and 10 bases lay outside the gene matches.

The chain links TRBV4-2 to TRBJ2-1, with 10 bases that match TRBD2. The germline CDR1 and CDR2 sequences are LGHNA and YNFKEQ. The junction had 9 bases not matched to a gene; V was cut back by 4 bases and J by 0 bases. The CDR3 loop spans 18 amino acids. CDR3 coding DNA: TGTGCCAGCAGCCCCCTGGCTAGCGGGGGAGACTCCTACAATGAGCAGTTCTTC. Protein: CASSPLASGGDSYNEQFF.

In DNA form, the CDR3 reads TGTGCCAGCAGCGGCCGGGACAGGGACAATGAGCAGTTCTTC. Protein sequence: CASSGRDRDNEQFF. The chain has TRBV21-1 and TRBJ2-1; the table's D call, TRBD1, has no DNA check behind it. TRBV21-1 is noted as a pseudogene. The CDR3 consists of 14 residues.

CDR3 DNA: TGCAGCGTTTATATGAGGGATGGATTGGATGAGCAGTTCTTC. This translates into CSVYMRDGLDEQFF. The chain employs TRBV29-1 and TRBJ2-1; the D gene is possibly TRBD2 (5 bases). CDR1 and CDR2 (germline): SQVTM, ANQGSEA. V lost 5 bases, J lost 8 bases, and 19 bases lay in between. This CDR3 has 14 amino acids.

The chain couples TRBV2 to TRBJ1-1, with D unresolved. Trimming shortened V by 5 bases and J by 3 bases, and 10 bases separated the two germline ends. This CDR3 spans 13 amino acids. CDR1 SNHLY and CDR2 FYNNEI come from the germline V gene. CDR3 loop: CASSSRLDTEAFF. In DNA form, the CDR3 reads TGTGCCAGCAGTAGCAGGTTGGACACTGAAGCTTTCTTT.

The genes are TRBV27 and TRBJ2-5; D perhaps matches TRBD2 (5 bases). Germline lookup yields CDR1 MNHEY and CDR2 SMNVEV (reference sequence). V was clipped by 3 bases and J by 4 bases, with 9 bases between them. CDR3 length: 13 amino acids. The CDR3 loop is CASSFRGRETQYF. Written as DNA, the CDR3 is TGTGCCAGCAGTTTCAGAGGGAGAGAGACCCAGTACTTC.

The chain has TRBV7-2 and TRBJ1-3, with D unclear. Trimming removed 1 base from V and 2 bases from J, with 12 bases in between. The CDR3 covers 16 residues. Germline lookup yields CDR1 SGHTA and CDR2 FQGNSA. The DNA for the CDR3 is TGTGCCAGCAGCTTAGAAAGTCGGTTTCCTGGAAACACCATATATTTT. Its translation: CASSLESRFPGNTIYF.

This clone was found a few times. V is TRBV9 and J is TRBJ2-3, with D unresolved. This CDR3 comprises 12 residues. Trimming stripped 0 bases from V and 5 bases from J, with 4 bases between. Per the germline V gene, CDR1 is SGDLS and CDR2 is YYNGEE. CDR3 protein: CASSVDQDTQYF. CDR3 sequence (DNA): TGTGCCAGCAGCGTAGATCAAGATACGCAGTATTTT.

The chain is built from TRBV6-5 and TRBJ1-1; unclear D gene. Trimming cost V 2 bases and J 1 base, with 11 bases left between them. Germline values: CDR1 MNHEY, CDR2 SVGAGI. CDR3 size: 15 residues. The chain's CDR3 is CASSYQPGANTEAFF. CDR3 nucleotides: TGTGCCAGCAGTTACCAACCGGGTGCGAACACTGAAGCTTTCTTT.

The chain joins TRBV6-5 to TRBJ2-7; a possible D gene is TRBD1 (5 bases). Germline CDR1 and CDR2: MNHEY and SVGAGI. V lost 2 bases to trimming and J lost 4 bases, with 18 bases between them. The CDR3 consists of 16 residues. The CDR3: CASSYSSQGSFYEQYF. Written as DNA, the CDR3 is TGTGCCAGCAGTTACAGTTCCCAGGGTTCCTTTTACGAGCAGTACTTC.

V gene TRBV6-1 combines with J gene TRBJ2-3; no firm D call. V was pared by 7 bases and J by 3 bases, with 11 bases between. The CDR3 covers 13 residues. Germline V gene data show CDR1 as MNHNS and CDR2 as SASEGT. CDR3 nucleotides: TGTGCCAGCAAGCCTAGGCCTACAGATACGCAGTATTTT. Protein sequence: CASKPRPTDTQYF.

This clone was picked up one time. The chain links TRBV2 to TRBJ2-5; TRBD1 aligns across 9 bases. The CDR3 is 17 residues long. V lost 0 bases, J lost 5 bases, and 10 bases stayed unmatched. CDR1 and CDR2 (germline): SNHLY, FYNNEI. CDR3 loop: CASSEALIGTGMETQYF. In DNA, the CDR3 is TGTGCCAGCAGTGAAGCGCTCATAGGGACAGGGATGGAGACCCAGTACTTC. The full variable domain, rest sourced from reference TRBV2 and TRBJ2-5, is EPEVTQTPSHQVTQMGQEVILRCVPISNHLYFYWYRQILGQKVEFLVSFYNNEISEKSEIFDDQFSVERPDGSNFTLKIRSTKLEDSAMYFCASSEALIGTGMETQYFGPGTRLLVL.

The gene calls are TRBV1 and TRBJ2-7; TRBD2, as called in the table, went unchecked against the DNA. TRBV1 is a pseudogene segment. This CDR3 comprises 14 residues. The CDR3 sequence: CTSSQAGLAYEQYF. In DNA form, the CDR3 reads TGCACCAGCAGCCAGGCGGGACTAGCCTACGAGCAGTACTTC.

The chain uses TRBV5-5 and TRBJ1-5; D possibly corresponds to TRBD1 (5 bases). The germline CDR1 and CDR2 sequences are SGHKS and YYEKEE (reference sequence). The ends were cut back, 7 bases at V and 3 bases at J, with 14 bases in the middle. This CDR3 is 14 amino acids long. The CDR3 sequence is CASDEDSNNQPQHF. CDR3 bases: TGTGCCAGCGATGAAGACAGTAACAATCAGCCCCAGCATTTT.

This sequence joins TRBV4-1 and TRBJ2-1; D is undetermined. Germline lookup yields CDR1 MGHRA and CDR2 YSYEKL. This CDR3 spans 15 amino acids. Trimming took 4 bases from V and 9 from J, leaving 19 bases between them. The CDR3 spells CASSPLLGPLGEQFF. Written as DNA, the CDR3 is TGCGCCAGCAGCCCGCTCCTAGGCCCCCTCGGTGAGCAGTTCTTC.

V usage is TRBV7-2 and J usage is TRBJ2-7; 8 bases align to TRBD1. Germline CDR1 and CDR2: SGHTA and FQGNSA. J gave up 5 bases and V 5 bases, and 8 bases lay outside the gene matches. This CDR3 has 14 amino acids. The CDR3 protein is CASSPDRGIDEQYF. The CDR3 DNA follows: TGTGCCAGCAGCCCAGACAGGGGAATCGACGAGCAGTACTTC.

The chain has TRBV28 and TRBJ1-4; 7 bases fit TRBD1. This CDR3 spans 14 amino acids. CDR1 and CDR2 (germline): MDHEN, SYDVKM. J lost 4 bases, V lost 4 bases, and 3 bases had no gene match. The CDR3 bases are TGTGCCAGCAGTTCGGACAGGTTTAATGAAAAACTGTTTTTT. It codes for CASSSDRFNEKLFF.

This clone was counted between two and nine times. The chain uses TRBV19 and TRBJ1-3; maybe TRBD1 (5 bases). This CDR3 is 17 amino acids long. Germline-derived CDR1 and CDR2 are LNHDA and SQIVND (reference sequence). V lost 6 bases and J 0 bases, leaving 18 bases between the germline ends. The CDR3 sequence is CASRPWGDTSSGNTIYF. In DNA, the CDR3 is TGTGCCAGTAGGCCGTGGGGGGATACCTCCTCTGGAAACACCATATATTTT. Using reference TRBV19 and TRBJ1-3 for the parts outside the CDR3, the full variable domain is DGGITQSPKYLFRKEGQNVTLSCEQNLNHDAMYWYRQDPGQGLRLIYYSQIVNDFQKGDIAEGYSVSREKKESFPLTVTSAQKNPTAFYLCASRPWGDTSSGNTIYFGEGSWLTVV.

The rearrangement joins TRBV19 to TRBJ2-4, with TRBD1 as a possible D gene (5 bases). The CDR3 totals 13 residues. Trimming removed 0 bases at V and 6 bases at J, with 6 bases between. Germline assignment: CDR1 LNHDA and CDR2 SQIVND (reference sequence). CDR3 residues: CASSIDQGNIQYF. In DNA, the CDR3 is TGTGCCAGTAGTATAGATCAGGGAAACATTCAGTACTTC.

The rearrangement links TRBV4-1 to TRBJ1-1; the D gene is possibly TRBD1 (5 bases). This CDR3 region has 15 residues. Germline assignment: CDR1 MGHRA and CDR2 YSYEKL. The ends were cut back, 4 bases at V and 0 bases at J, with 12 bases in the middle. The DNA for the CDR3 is TGCGCCAGCAGCCCTCCGGGACTGCTGAACACTGAAGCTTTCTTT. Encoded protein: CASSPPGLLNTEAFF.

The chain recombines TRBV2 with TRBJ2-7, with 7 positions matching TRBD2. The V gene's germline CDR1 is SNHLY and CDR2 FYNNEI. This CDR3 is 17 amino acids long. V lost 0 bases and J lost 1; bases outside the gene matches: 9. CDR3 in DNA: TGTGCCAGCAGTGAAGCAGGCTGGGGCGGGGGTTCCTACGAGCAGTACTTC. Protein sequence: CASSEAGWGGGSYEQYF.

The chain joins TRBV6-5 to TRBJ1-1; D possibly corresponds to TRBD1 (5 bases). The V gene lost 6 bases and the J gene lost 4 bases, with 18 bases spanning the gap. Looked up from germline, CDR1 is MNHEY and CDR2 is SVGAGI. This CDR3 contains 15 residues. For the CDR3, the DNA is TGTGCCAGCAGCAGAGCGATCGGGGGGGGCACTGAAGCTTTCTTT. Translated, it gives CASSRAIGGGTEAFF.

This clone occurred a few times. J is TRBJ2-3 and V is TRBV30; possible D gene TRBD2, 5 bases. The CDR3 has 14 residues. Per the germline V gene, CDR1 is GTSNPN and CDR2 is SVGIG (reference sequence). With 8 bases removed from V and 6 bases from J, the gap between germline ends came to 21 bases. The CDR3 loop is CALRGYSPPDTQYF. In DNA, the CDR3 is TGTGCCCTAAGAGGGTACTCCCCGCCGGATACGCAGTATTTT.

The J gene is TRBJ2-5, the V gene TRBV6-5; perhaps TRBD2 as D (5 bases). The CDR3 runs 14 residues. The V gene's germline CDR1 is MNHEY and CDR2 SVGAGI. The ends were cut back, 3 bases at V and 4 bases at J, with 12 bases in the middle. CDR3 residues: CASSYGSYGETQYF. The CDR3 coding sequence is TGTGCCAGCAGTTATGGGAGTTATGGAGAGACCCAGTACTTC.

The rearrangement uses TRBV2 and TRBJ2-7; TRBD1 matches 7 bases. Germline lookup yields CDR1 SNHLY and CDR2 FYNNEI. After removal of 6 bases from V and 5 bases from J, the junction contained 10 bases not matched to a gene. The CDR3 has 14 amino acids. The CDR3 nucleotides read TGTGCCAGCAGGGTCGGGACAGAGTCCGACGAGCAGTACTTC. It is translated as CASRVGTESDEQYF.

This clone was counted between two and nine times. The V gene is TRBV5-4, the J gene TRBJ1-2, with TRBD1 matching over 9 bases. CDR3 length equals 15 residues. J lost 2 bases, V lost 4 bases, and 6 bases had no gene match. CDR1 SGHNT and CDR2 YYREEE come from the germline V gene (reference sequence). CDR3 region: CASSELGTGNYGYTF. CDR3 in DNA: TGTGCCAGCAGCGAACTCGGGACAGGGAACTATGGCTACACCTTC.

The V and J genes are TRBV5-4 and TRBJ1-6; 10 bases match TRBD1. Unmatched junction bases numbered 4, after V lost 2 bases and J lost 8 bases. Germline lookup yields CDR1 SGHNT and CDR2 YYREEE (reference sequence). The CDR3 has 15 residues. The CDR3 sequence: CASSFSGTGDSPLHF. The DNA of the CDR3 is TGTGCCAGCAGCTTCTCCGGGACAGGGGATTCACCCCTCCACTTT.

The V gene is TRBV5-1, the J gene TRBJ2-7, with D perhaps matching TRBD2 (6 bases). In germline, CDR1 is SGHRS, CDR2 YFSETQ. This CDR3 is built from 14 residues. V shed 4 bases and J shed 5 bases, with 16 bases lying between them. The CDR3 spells CASSVILGSDEQYF. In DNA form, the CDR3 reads TGCGCCAGCAGCGTAATACTCGGGAGTGACGAGCAGTACTTC.

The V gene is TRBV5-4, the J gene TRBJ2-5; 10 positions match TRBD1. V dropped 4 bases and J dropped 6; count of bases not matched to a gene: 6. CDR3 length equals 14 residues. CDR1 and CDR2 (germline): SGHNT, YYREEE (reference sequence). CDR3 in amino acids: CASSLTGGLKTQYF. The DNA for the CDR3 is TGTGCCAGCAGCCTGACAGGGGGCCTAAAGACCCAGTACTTC.

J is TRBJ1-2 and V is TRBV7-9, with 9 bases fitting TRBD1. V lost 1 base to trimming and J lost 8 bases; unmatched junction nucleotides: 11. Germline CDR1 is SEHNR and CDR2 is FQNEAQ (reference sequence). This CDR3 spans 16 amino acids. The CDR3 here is CASSLGPGTGSNGYTF. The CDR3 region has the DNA TGTGCCAGCAGCTTAGGGCCCGGGACAGGGTCGAACGGCTACACCTTC.